This T cell receptor (beta chain) was found in a study of blood T cell repertoires in COVID-19. Study as a whole: Collection of acute and convalescent COVID-19 samples took place in the United States, Italy and Spain.

Generated by immunoSEQ multiplex PCR, the TCRdb table keeps only in-frame clones and is missing some. The data contain some 250,000 clones, over 75% of them singletons. The specimen sequenced was peripheral blood. The receptor was derived from a human donor in a cohort sampled during active COVID-19.

The chain's CDR3 is CASSFGTSGGETQYF. CDR3 coding DNA: TGTGCCAGCAGCTTTGGGACTAGCGGGGGGGAGACCCAGTACTTC. The V call is TRBV13, the J call TRBJ2-5; 15 nucleotides agree with TRBD2. The junction had 1 base not matched to a gene; V was cut back by 3 bases and J by 5 bases. Per the germline V gene, CDR1 is PRHDT and CDR2 is FYEKMQ (reference sequence). This CDR3 region has 15 residues.